What follows is one TCR beta chain and its context. What it binds is not known. Quantitative barcoded 5'-RACE was used to prepare TCR beta libraries. Each CDR3 protein gets one entry after TCRdb re-called the 5' RACE reads with MiXCR. The sample holds 150,000 to 200,000 distinct CDR3 sequences, around a sixth seen once. This CDR3 contains 15 residues. Trimming stripped 5 bases from V and 0 bases from J, with 15 bases between. Germline CDR1 reads DFQATT; CDR2 reads SNEGSKA (reference sequence). This entry comes from a study of CD8 T cells in ankylosing spondylitis. Points from the study as a whole: Disease-linked clones, CD8+, were relatively rare in peripheral blood. The study looked at matched synovial fluid samples from ankylosing spondylitis patients. Disease-linked clones were reported to be significantly enriched there.

This clonotype originated in a male donor aged 10 to 35 with ankylosing spondylitis or in good health (not recorded which). The chain has TRBV20-1 and TRBJ2-3, with a tentative D call TRBD1 (5 bases). The sample taken for sequencing was blood, either unsorted or a sorted T cell fraction (not recorded which). CDR3 region: CSAADRQSSTDTQYF. The CDR3 nucleotides read TGCAGTGCTGCCGACAGACAGTCTAGCACAGATACGCAGTATTTT.